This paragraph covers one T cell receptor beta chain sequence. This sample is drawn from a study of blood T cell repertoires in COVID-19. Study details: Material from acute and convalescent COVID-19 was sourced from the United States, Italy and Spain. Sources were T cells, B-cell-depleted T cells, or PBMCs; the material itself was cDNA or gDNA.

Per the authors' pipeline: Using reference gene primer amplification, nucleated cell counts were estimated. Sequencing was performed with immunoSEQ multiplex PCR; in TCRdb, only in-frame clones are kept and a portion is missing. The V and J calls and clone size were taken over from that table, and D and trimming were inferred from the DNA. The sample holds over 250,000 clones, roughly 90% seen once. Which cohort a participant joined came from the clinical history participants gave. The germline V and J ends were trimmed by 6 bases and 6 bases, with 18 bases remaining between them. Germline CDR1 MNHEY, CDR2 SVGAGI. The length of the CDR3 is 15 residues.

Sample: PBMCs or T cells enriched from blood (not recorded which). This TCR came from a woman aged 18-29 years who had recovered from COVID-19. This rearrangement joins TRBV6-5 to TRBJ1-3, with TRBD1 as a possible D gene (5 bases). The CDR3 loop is CASRGRGYQENTIYF. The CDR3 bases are TGTGCCAGCAGGGGAAGGGGTTATCAGGAAAACACCATATATTTT.